This T cell receptor beta chain derives from a study of blood T cell repertoires in COVID-19. The V gene's germline CDR1 is SGHAT and CDR2 FQNNGV. Trimming shortened V by 1 base and J by 5 bases, and 9 bases separated the two germline ends. The CDR3 covers 14 residues. The assay was immunoSEQ multiplex PCR, and TCRdb's table has in-frame clones only and misses some. The data show 150,000 to 200,000 clones, around 86% seen once. The sequencing input was peripheral blood. The rearrangement links TRBV11-2 to TRBJ2-1, with D uncertain. The TCR comes from a man between 65 and 80 years old with acute or convalescent COVID-19. CDR3 region: CASSLASRNNEQFF. Written as DNA, the CDR3 is TGTGCCAGCAGCTTAGCCTCGCGGAACAATGAGCAGTTCTTC.